Presented here are 26 T cell receptor beta chains from one specimen sequenced in a study of blood T cell repertoires in COVID-19. Profiling relied on immunoSEQ multiplex PCR, and the TCRdb table lists in-frame clones only, not all of them. This sample yields about 78,000 clones, of which 65% to 85% are seen a single time; 3.5% to 4% belongs to the top ten. The specimen was peripheral blood. These receptors were collected from a man aged 45 to 65 with acute or convalescent COVID-19.

The chain has TRBV7-9 and TRBJ1-6; the match to TRBD1 covers 8 bases. The CDR3 spans 14 residues. The V gene end was trimmed by 6 bases and the J gene end by 10 bases; junction bases not matched to a gene: 8. Germline V gene lookup returns CDR1 SEHNR and CDR2 FQNEAQ (reference sequence). CDR3 nucleotides: TGTGCCAGCAGTCCCCAGGGGGCTGGCTCACCCCTCCACTTT. Residues: CASSPQGAGSPLHF.

The V call is TRBV19, the J call TRBJ1-5, with 9 bases that match TRBD1. CDR1 LNHDA and CDR2 SQIVND come from the germline V gene (reference sequence). Trimming removed 2 bases from V and 0 bases from J; junction bases left unmatched: 5. The CDR3 is 17 residues long. CDR3 nucleotide sequence: TGTGCCAGTAGTATATCGACAGGGGGATTTAGCAATCAGCCCCAGCATTTT. Protein: CASSISTGGFSNQPQHF.

This chain connects TRBV12-3 or TRBV12-4 to TRBJ2-7; no clear D. Trimming shortened V by 4 bases and J by 0 bases, and 4 bases separated the two germline ends. The CDR3 extends over 12 amino acids. CDR3 coding DNA: TGTGCCAGCAGTTCCAGCTCCTACGAGCAGTACTTC. Its translation: CASSSSSYEQYF.

The chain uses TRBV5-8 and TRBJ1-2; the D is unclear. The CDR3 sequence is 17 residues long. The V end was cut by 4 bases, the J end by 4 bases, with 23 bases between. Per germline, CDR1 SGHTS and CDR2 YDEGEE. In DNA, the CDR3 is TGTGCCAGCAGCCATAGGACCCGAGGACCTGAGGGCTATGGCTACACCTTC. It encodes CASSHRTRGPEGYGYTF.

This chain joins TRBV24-1 and TRBJ1-5, with 10 bases aligning to TRBD1. The CDR3 length is 13 residues. J gave up 7 bases and V 6 bases, and 2 bases lay outside the gene matches. Germline CDR1 KGHDR, CDR2 SFDVKD. CDR3 nucleotide sequence: TGTGCCACCAGTAGGGACAGGGGCCAGCCCCAGCATTTT. This encodes CATSRDRGQPQHF.

The CDR3 region has the DNA TGCGCCAGCAGCCAAGAACCTCCGGGAGCGTGGGTCGGGGAGCTGTTTTTT. Amino acid sequence: CASSQEPPGAWVGELFF. This chain joins TRBV4-3 and TRBJ2-2, with D maybe TRBD2 (6 bases). With 0 bases removed from V and 7 bases from J, the gap between germline ends came to 18 bases. Germline CDR1 and CDR2: LGHNA and YSLEER. The length of the CDR3 is 17 residues.

The chain recombines TRBV2 with TRBJ1-2; possible D gene TRBD1, 5 bases. Germline CDR1 is SNHLY and CDR2 is FYNNEI. The CDR3 length is 13 residues. The V end lost 2 bases, the J end lost 9 bases, and 13 bases lay between the germline ends. This chain's CDR3 is CASSETGTNRYTF. For the CDR3, the DNA is TGTGCCAGCAGTGAAACAGGCACTAACCGCTACACCTTC.

This clone showed up just a few times. The J gene is TRBJ2-3, the V gene TRBV7-9; 13 bases are shared with TRBD2. The V gene's germline CDR1 is SEHNR and CDR2 FQNEAQ (reference sequence). The CDR3 extends over 16 amino acids. V trimming: 1 base; J trimming: 6 bases; junction bases outside the gene matches: 4. This CDR3 is CASSLGTSGRADTQYF. DNA of the CDR3: TGTGCCAGCAGCTTAGGTACTAGCGGGAGGGCGGATACGCAGTATTTT.

V and J are TRBV11-2 and TRBJ2-3, with 7 bases fitting TRBD2. The CDR3 is 14 amino acids. Looked up from germline, CDR1 is SGHAT and CDR2 is FQNNGV. With 4 bases clipped from V and 11 bases from J, the junction kept 12 bases outside the gene matches. CDR3 coding DNA: TGTGCCAGCAGCTCAGGTGTGACTAGCCAATTGCAGTATTTT. Protein sequence: CASSSGVTSQLQYF.

The gene calls are TRBV9 and TRBJ2-7; the match to TRBD1 covers 7 bases. The CDR3 sequence is 14 residues long. With 0 bases clipped from V and 6 bases from J, the junction kept 6 bases outside the gene matches. Germline-derived CDR1 and CDR2 are SGDLS and YYNGEE. CDR3 coding DNA: TGTGCCAGCAGCGTAGGGATAGGGGGCCTCGAGCAGTACTTC. This translates into CASSVGIGGLEQYF.

V is TRBV15 and J is TRBJ2-2; 10 nucleotides agree with TRBD2. This CDR3 is built from 16 residues. Germline assignment: CDR1 LNHNV and CDR2 YYDKDF (reference sequence). The V and J ends lost 0 bases and 6 bases, in that order; junction bases with no gene match: 4. The CDR3 sequence: CATSRDGLAGAGELFF. The CDR3 coding sequence is TGTGCCACCAGCAGAGATGGTCTAGCGGGAGCCGGGGAGCTGTTTTTT. The entire variable domain, with the rest obtained from reference TRBV15 and TRBJ2-2, is as follows: DAMVIQNPRYQVTQFGKPVTLSCSQTLNHNVMYWYQQKSSQAPKLLFHYYDKDFNNEADTPDNFQSRRPNTSFCFLDIRSPGLGDTAMYLCATSRDGLAGAGELFFGEGSRLTVL.

This clone was seen more than once but under ten times. The chain uses TRBV19 and TRBJ1-2, with TRBD1 matching 9 bases. The CDR3 has 15 amino acids. CDR1 and CDR2 (germline): LNHDA, SQIVND (reference sequence). After removal of 5 bases from V and 7 bases from J, the junction contained 11 bases not matched to a gene. The CDR3 sequence: CASSVSIGTGSGYTF. CDR3 in DNA: TGTGCCAGTAGTGTGTCGATTGGGACAGGGTCTGGCTACACCTTC. Complete variable domain (other parts from reference TRBV19 and TRBJ1-2): DGGITQSPKYLFRKEGQNVTLSCEQNLNHDAMYWYRQDPGQGLRLIYYSQIVNDFQKGDIAEGYSVSREKKESFPLTVTSAQKNPTAFYLCASSVSIGTGSGYTFGSGTRLTVV.

The chain has TRBV2 and TRBJ2-7; D might be TRBD1 (5 bases). The length of the CDR3 is 15 residues. The germline V gene encodes CDR1 SNHLY and CDR2 FYNNEI. The V end was cut by 2 bases, the J end by 4 bases, with 15 bases between. The CDR3 region has the DNA TGTGCCAGCAGTGAAATTGGGCCAGGGTTATACGAGCAGTACTTC. Translation gives CASSEIGPGLYEQYF.

The chain carries TRBV19 and TRBJ2-1; 7 positions match TRBD1. Germline CDR1 is LNHDA and CDR2 is SQIVND (reference sequence). Unmatched junction bases numbered 11, after V lost 7 bases and J lost 5 bases. The CDR3 is 15 residues long. This CDR3 reads CASNRQGPPHNEQFF. The CDR3 nucleotides read TGTGCCAGTAACCGACAGGGTCCCCCTCACAATGAGCAGTTCTTC.

This chain uses TRBV7-3 with TRBJ2-1; D may be TRBD2 (6 bases). CDR1 and CDR2 from the germline V gene are SGHTA and FQGTGA. The CDR3 consists of 16 residues. Trimming removed 2 bases from V and 9 bases from J, with 20 bases in between. The CDR3 nucleotides are TGTGCCAGCAGCTTAGGAGGGCGTTTTACCCAAACTGAGCAGTTCTTC. Translation: CASSLGGRFTQTEQFF.

The V and J genes are TRBV5-6 and TRBJ1-1; no reliable D call. The CDR3 length is 14 residues. V dropped 4 bases and J dropped 10 bases, with 20 bases sitting between them. Germline CDR1 and CDR2: SGHDT and YYEEEE. As DNA, the CDR3 is TGTGCCAGCAGCCTGGCGGCAGGAACCCTTGGAGCTTTCTTT. Translation gives CASSLAAGTLGAFF. Together with reference TRBV5-6 and TRBJ1-1, the CDR3 gives the full variable domain: DAGVTQSPTHLIKTRGQQVTLRCSPKSGHDTVSWYQQALGQGPQFIFQYYEEEERQRGNFPDRFSGHQFPNYSSELNVNALLLGDSALYLCASSLAAGTLGAFFGQGTRLTVV.

This clone was detected only a few times. The chain employs TRBV9 and TRBJ2-2; D is unclear. The CDR3 consists of 15 residues. V was pared by 1 base and J by 2 bases, with 9 bases between. Germline values: CDR1 SGDLS, CDR2 YYNGEE. This CDR3 reads CASSVYAVNTGELFF. Written as DNA, the CDR3 is TGTGCCAGCAGCGTATATGCAGTTAACACCGGGGAGCTGTTTTTT.

The rearrangement joins TRBV6-4 to TRBJ2-7; the match to TRBD1 covers 7 bases. Germline trimming cut 0 bases from V and 7 bases from J; bases unmatched to any gene: 21. This CDR3 region has 19 residues. Germline V gene data show CDR1 as MRHNA and CDR2 as SNTAGT. This CDR3 is CASSDSSGGRYRDNPEQYF. The CDR3 DNA reads TGTGCCAGCAGTGACTCCTCAGGGGGTAGATACAGGGATAACCCTGAGCAGTACTTC.

The gene calls are TRBV11-2 and TRBJ2-2, with 7 nucleotides matching TRBD1. The V gene end was trimmed by 6 bases and the J gene end by 7 bases; junction bases not matched to a gene: 11. This CDR3 has 15 residues. Germline V gives CDR1 SGHAT, CDR2 FQNNGV. CDR3 sequence (DNA): TGTGCCAGCAGTCATATACAGGGGCCTATCGGGGAGCTGTTTTTT. Its protein product is CASSHIQGPIGELFF. The full variable domain, rest sourced from reference TRBV11-2 and TRBJ2-2, is EAGVAQSPRYKIIEKRQSVAFWCNPISGHATLYWYQQILGQGPKLLIQFQNNGVVDDSQLPKDRFSAERLKGVDSTLKIQPAKLEDSAVYLCASSHIQGPIGELFFGEGSRLTVL.

The V gene is TRBV27, the J gene TRBJ1-3; D gene uncertain. The CDR3 consists of 15 residues. Germline V gene lookup returns CDR1 MNHEY and CDR2 SMNVEV (reference sequence). Trimming took off 6 bases at V and 0 bases at J, with 12 bases between the two ends. Here the CDR3 reads CASRPSPSSGNTIYF. CDR3 bases: TGTGCCAGCAGACCAAGTCCCAGCTCTGGAAACACCATATATTTT.

J is TRBJ2-1 and V is TRBV5-1; possibly TRBD1 for D (6 bases). This CDR3 has 15 amino acids. Germline CDR1 reads SGHRS; CDR2 reads YFSETQ. V dropped 0 bases and J dropped 6 bases, with 13 bases sitting between them. The CDR3 spells CASSLAAGVGNEQFF. CDR3 coding DNA: TGCGCCAGCAGCTTGGCGGCAGGGGTAGGCAATGAGCAGTTCTTC.

The V and J genes are TRBV19 and TRBJ1-4; tentatively, D is TRBD1 (5 bases). The V end was cut by 3 bases, the J end by 3 bases, with 20 bases between. This CDR3 comprises 18 residues. Per the germline V gene, CDR1 is LNHDA and CDR2 is SQIVND (reference sequence). This CDR3 is CASSISRTPTGANEKLFF. The CDR3 nucleotides read TGTGCCAGTAGTATTAGTCGGACACCCACGGGAGCTAATGAAAAACTGTTTTTT.

Turning to this clone: In the same sample, other DNA sequences code for this CDR3. The J gene is TRBJ1-2, the V gene TRBV27, with 7 bases lining up with TRBD1. Germline CDR1 reads MNHEY; CDR2 reads SMNVEV (reference sequence). The CDR3 length is 13 residues. After removal of 5 bases from V and 5 bases from J, the junction contained 5 bases not matched to a gene. This CDR3 reads CASSLGQAYGYTF. The CDR3 nucleotides read TGTGCCAGCAGTCTCGGACAGGCATATGGCTACACCTTC.

This chain links TRBV7-6 with TRBJ2-1, with D hard to call. The CDR3 spans 15 residues. The germline CDR1 and CDR2 sequences are SGHVS and FNYEAQ. The V and J ends lost 2 bases and 0 bases respectively, with 8 bases between them. CDR3 sequence reads: CASSLTRPSYNEQFF. CDR3 bases: TGTGCCAGCAGCTTAACTCGCCCCTCCTACAATGAGCAGTTCTTC.

In its sample, this clone was seen once. The rearrangement uses TRBV3-1 (or the pseudogene TRBV3-2) and TRBJ2-7; 12 positions match TRBD2. CDR1 is LGHDT and CDR2 is YNNKEL in the germline V gene (reference sequence). The CDR3 extends over 16 amino acids. V dropped 2 bases and J dropped 6; count of bases not matched to a gene: 8. Here the CDR3 DNA reads TGTGCCAGCAGCCAAAATGTCCCGGGACTAGCGGGCGAGCAGTACTTC. This encodes CASSQNVPGLAGEQYF.

The chain is built from TRBV7-9 and TRBJ2-1; 8 bases match TRBD2. Germline V lookup: CDR1 SEHNR, CDR2 FQNEAQ (reference sequence). This CDR3 is 16 amino acids long. Trimming took 1 base from V and 6 from J; bases not matched to a gene: 8. CDR3 loop: CASSLVVGLAGNEQFF. The CDR3, as DNA: TGTGCCAGCAGCTTAGTAGTCGGACTAGCAGGCAATGAGCAGTTCTTC.